This T cell receptor (beta chain) emerged from a study of T-cell memory formation after mild COVID-19. As to this clonotype: What it recognizes is unknown.

Findings and limits, study-wide: Second-wave clones with a day 37 peak had unconfirmed SARS-CoV-2 specificity. The main location of contracting CD4+ clones was CM and EM, and that of contracting CD8+ clones was EMRA. Later expanders leaned CD4+, whereas clones that contracted between day 15 and 85 were balanced CD4/CD8.

Trimming left V 0 bases short and J 4 bases short, with 17 bases between. Germline V gives CDR1 LGHNA, CDR2 YNFKEQ. This CDR3 is 17 amino acids long. From 5'RACE with constant-segment primers came TCR alpha and TCR beta cDNA libraries that carried sample barcodes and UMIs. TCRdb analysed the 5' RACE reads with MiXCR anew, one entry per CDR3 protein. This table holds roughly 450,000 distinct CDR3 sequences, 15% to 20% found once. This receptor was taken from an adult woman who had mild COVID-19 (a few samples of this study predate the infection). Cell type and time point are not known. V usage is TRBV4-2 and J usage is TRBJ2-3; the D call may be TRBD1 or TRBD2 (6 bases each). What was sequenced was PBMCs or a T cell subset sorted from them (not recorded which). CDR3 nucleotides: TGTGCCAGCAGCCAAGACGGATCCCGGGGGCAAGCAGATACGCAGTATTTT. This translates into CASSQDGSRGQADTQYF.